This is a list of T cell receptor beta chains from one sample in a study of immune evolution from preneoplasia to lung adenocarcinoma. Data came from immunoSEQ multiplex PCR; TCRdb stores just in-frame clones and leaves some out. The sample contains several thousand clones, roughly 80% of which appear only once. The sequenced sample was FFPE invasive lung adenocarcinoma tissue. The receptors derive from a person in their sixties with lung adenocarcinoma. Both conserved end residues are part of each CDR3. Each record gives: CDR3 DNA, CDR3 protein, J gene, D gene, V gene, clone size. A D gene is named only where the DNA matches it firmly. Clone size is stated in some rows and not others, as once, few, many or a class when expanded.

TGTGCCAGCAGTGAAGCGACCAGGGGAACGAACGAGCAGTACTTC CASSEATRGTNEQYF TRBJ2-7 NA TRBV2 NA
TGTGCCAGCAGCTTAGCGGGAGGCTCCTACGAGCAGTACTTC CASSLAGGSYEQYF TRBJ2-7 NA TRBV7-2 NA
TGTGCCAGCAGCGTAGGGTTCCACACCTATGGCTACACCTTC CASSVGFHTYGYTF TRBJ1-2 NA TRBV9 NA
TGTGCCAGCAGGTGGTACCGGAATCAGCCCCAGCATTTT CASRWYRNQPQHF TRBJ1-5 NA TRBV28 NA
TGTGCCAGCAGCTTCGGTGCACTAGGTACGCAGTATTTT CASSFGALGTQYF TRBJ2-3 NA TRBV11-3 NA
TGTGCCAGCAGCCCCCGGACAGGGGATGCCATTCAGTACTTC CASSPRTGDAIQYF TRBJ2-4 TRBD1 TRBV7-9 NA
TGCGCCAGCAGCCAACAGGGAGGGTACGAGCAGTACTTC CASSQQGGYEQYF TRBJ2-7 NA TRBV5-1 few
TGTGCCAGCAGCGCTGTGGGTGCAACTAATGAAAAACTGTTTTTT CASSAVGATNEKLFF TRBJ1-4 NA TRBV7-2 NA
TGTGCCAGCAGTTTAGAGGGGGACAGCTATGGCTACACCTTC CASSLEGDSYGYTF TRBJ1-2 TRBD1 TRBV6-5 NA
TGTGCCAGCAGCGCACAGGGTATTAAAGAGACCCAGTACTTC CASSAQGIKETQYF TRBJ2-5 NA TRBV7-7 once
TGTGCCAGCAGTGCAGGCGGGAGTGAAAAACTGTTTTTT CASSAGGSEKLFF TRBJ1-4 NA TRBV2 NA
TGTGCCAGCAGCGCCAGGGGGATTAACACCGGGGAGCTGTTTTTT CASSARGINTGELFF TRBJ2-2 TRBD1 TRBV7-6 NA
TGCGCCAGCAGCTTGGTTCTAGCTACGAGGTACGAGCAGTACTTC CASSLVLATRYEQYF TRBJ2-7 NA TRBV5-1 once
TGTGCCAGCAGTCCTTGGGGAACTAATGAAAAACTGTTTTTT CASSPWGTNEKLFF TRBJ1-4 NA TRBV27 NA
TGTGCCAGCAGCCCACAGGGTCATAACGGGAGGGGATACGAGCAGTACTTC CASSPQGHNGRGYEQYF TRBJ2-7 TRBD2 TRBV9 few
TGTGCCAGCTCACGTGCATCTGGGGCCAACGTCCTGACTTTC CASSRASGANVLTF TRBJ2-6 NA TRBV18 NA
TGTGCCAGCAGCAGGGAGGCTAGAAAGGGCTACGAGCAGTACTTC CASSREARKGYEQYF TRBJ2-7 NA TRBV21-1 few
TGTGCCAGCTCACGGGAACAGGGCAGCGTCACCGGGGAGCTGTTTTTT CASSREQGSVTGELFF TRBJ2-2 NA TRBV18 few
TGTGCCAGCACTTCCTCAACCGGGACAGCGACCTACGAGCAGTACTTC CASTSSTGTATYEQYF TRBJ2-7 TRBD1 TRBV28 NA
TGTGCCAGCAGTTACTCTAGGGCCTCCTACGAGCAGTACTTC CASSYSRASYEQYF TRBJ2-7 NA TRBV6-5 NA
TGTGCCACCACTTCGACGGCCTACAATGAGCAGTTCTTC CATTSTAYNEQFF TRBJ2-1 NA TRBV6-6 NA
TGCGCCAGCCGGAAAACTAGCGGACCGTGGACAGATACGCAGTATTTT CASRKTSGPWTDTQYF TRBJ2-3 TRBD2 TRBV5-1 NA
TGTGCCAGCAGTCGGGGCGGGAGTGCTGGTGAGCAGTTCTTC CASSRGGSAGEQFF TRBJ2-1 TRBD2 TRBV6-1 few
TGTGCCAGCAGTCTGGGACAGCGGCGATATAGCAATCAGCCCCAGCATTTT CASSLGQRRYSNQPQHF TRBJ1-5 TRBD1 TRBV28 NA
TGTGCCAGCTTTGGGGGAAGGACAGCCTCGAACACCGGGGAGCTGTTTTTT CASFGGRTASNTGELFF TRBJ2-2 NA TRBV9 NA
TGTGCCAGCAGTTACCAGTCCGAGACAGGGGACGAGCAGTACTTC CASSYQSETGDEQYF TRBJ2-7 TRBD1 TRBV6-6 NA
TGTGCCTGGAGACGAAGGGCCCGGGGAGGCTATGGCTACACCTTC CAWRRRARGGYGYTF TRBJ1-2 NA TRBV30 few
TGTGCCTGGAGAGGACAGGACACTGAAGCTTTCTTT CAWRGQDTEAFF TRBJ1-1 TRBD1 TRBV30 NA
TGTGCCAGCAGCCCCGGGACAGGATTAAGTCCCGGGGAGCTGTTTTTT CASSPGTGLSPGELFF TRBJ2-2 TRBD1 TRBV7-3 NA
TGCAGCGTTGCTAAAAGGGCAGGGGATCCGGAAGGCTACACCTTC CSVAKRAGDPEGYTF TRBJ1-2 NA TRBV29-1 NA
TGCGCCAGCAGTGAGTTAACCGGGACTAGCGGGAGACGTAACGCAGATACGCAGTATTTT CASSELTGTSGRRNADTQYF TRBJ2-3 TRBD2 TRBV10-1 few
TGCGCCAGCAGCCCTCGGGCGGGAGGGACCAATGGGGTCCCCGGGGAGCTGTTTTTT CASSPRAGGTNGVPGELFF TRBJ2-2 TRBD2 TRBV5-1 NA
TGTGCCAGTAGTCTAATACCGGGACAGGGGGCGGACGAGCAGTACTTC CASSLIPGQGADEQYF TRBJ2-7 TRBD1 TRBV19 NA
TGTGCCAGCAGCCCCCTCCGGGGCCACGACACCGGGGAGCTGTTTTTT CASSPLRGHDTGELFF TRBJ2-2 NA TRBV7-6 NA
TGTGCCAGCAGCCACCCCCAGGGTATGACAGATACGCAGTATTTT CASSHPQGMTDTQYF TRBJ2-3 NA TRBV14 NA
TGTGCCAGCAGCCGAGGACAGGGGATCTACGAGCAGTACTTC CASSRGQGIYEQYF TRBJ2-7 TRBD1 TRBV5-5 NA
TGTGCCAGCAGCCCCCTGACTAGCGGGGCCGAGCAGTTCTTC CASSPLTSGAEQFF TRBJ2-1 TRBD2 TRBV11-2 NA
TGTGCCAGCAGTGAAGCTGGGACAGGGAGGTACTATGGCTACACCTTC CASSEAGTGRYYGYTF TRBJ1-2 TRBD1 TRBV6-1 NA
TGTGCCTGGAGCCCCTTGGCAGCACCCTACGAGCAGTACTTC CAWSPLAAPYEQYF TRBJ2-7 NA TRBV30 NA
TGTGCCAGCGGAACCCAACAGGGACGCACTGAAGCTTTCTTT CASGTQQGRTEAFF TRBJ1-1 NA TRBV7-2 NA
TGTGCCAGCAGTCACGAGACTAGCGGCTACGAGCAGTACTTC CASSHETSGYEQYF TRBJ2-7 TRBD2 TRBV19 few